This T cell receptor beta chain was sequenced during a study of control samples from healthy donors and cancer patients (dated by TCRdb to between 2020 and 2021). To prepare the library, the immunoSEQ multiplex PCR assay was applied. TCRdb limited this immuneACCESS table to in-frame rearrangements with V and J called. A share of clones is missing; checked studies link under half to unresolved V genes, and the rest is unexplained. Present in this sample are over 25,000 clones, around 90% of which were seen just once. The ten biggest clones cover approximately 3.6% of the sample. The CDR3 starts with the cysteine, ends with the phenylalanine, and has 17 residues. Only the CDR3 portion is preserved as DNA: 51 bases, with reading frame beginning at the first base. Relative to germline, V is 5 bases shorter and J is 0 bases shorter, with 14 bases between their ends. CDR1 is given as SGHTA and CDR2 as FQGNSA, both from the germline V gene.

A word on this clone: Its antigen remains undetermined. Nothing much larger sits one base from this clone, and base qualities are not available.

The sequence was obtained from a female donor with melanoma. The sequence is built from TRBV7-2 and TRBJ1-6; the D segment could be TRBD1, given 6 matching bases. Sequenced sample: formalin-fixed, paraffin-embedded tissue. The DNA sequence is as follows: TGTGCCAGCAGCGACTACAGGGTCAGCTCCTATAATTCACCCCTCCACTTT. This is translated as CASSDYRVSSYNSPLHF.